Below, 4 T cell receptor beta chains from the same sample are listed, as sequenced in a study of response to subunit inactivated influenza vaccine. TCRdb re-analysed the RT-PCR reads in MiXCR, keeping a single row per CDR3 protein. The sample carries under 950,000 distinct CDR3 sequences, roughly 20% recorded once. Source: PBMCs from blood, taken 5 days after vaccination. These receptor sequences come from a man aged 45-65 years who received an inactivated influenza vaccine.

The table lists this clonotype with many counts. The junction departs from germline at one end; a sequencing error may be responsible. The CDR3 DNA is TGTGCCAGCAGCTTAGGGGGTTTCACTGAAGCTTTCTTT. It specifies CASSLGGFTEAFF. V gene TRBV12-3 or TRBV12-4 combines with J gene TRBJ1-1; possible D gene TRBD1, 6 bases. The CDR3 is 13 amino acids.

In its sample, this clonotype was seen many times. J is TRBJ1-1 and V is TRBV5-5, with a possible D match to TRBD1 (5 bases). V was cut by 4 bases and J by 6 bases, with 10 bases left in between. Germline V gene lookup returns CDR1 SGHKS and CDR2 YYEKEE (reference sequence). The CDR3 totals 12 residues. The CDR3 protein is CASSLRVSEAFF. The CDR3 region has the DNA TGTGCCAGCAGCCTCAGGGTCTCTGAAGCTTTCTTT.

The J gene is TRBJ2-5, the V gene TRBV4-3; the D gene is possibly TRBD2 (5 bases). Germline V gene data show CDR1 as LGHNA and CDR2 as YSLEER. The V end was cut by 0 bases, the J end by 4 bases, with 9 bases between. This CDR3 spans 14 amino acids. CDR3 sequence: CASSQELGRETQYF. CDR3 in DNA: TGCGCCAGCAGCCAAGAACTAGGAAGAGAGACCCAGTACTTC.

This chain joins TRBV5-1 and TRBJ2-1; D possibly corresponds to TRBD2 (6 bases). The germline V gene encodes CDR1 SGHRS and CDR2 YFSETQ. The CDR3 has 15 residues. V was trimmed by 4 bases and J by 3 bases, leaving 14 bases between them. This CDR3 reads CASSPGGMGYNEQFF. CDR3 in DNA: TGCGCCAGCAGCCCCGGAGGGATGGGCTACAATGAGCAGTTCTTC. The full variable domain, completed using reference TRBV5-1 and TRBJ2-1, is KAGVTQTPRYLIKTRGQQVTLSCSPISGHRSVSWYQQTPGQGLQFLFEYFSETQRNKGNFPGRFSGRQFSNSRSEMNVSTLELGDSALYLCASSPGGMGYNEQFFGPGTRLTVL.